The rows below give T cell receptor beta chains drawn from one sample of a study of PD-1 blockade in mismatch repair-deficient tumors. The protocol was immunoSEQ multiplex PCR, while the TCRdb copy is restricted to in-frame clones and leaves out a portion. Of 55,000 to 85,000 clones in the sample, almost 80% were seen once. The input for sequencing was peripheral blood, taken 2 weeks after starting pembrolizumab. These receptors all stem from an adult with mismatch repair-deficient cancer. Both conserved end residues are part of each CDR3. D genes are given only for firm matches. Clone size is stated in some rows and not others, as once, few, many or a class when expanded.

J | length | size | D | V | CDR3 | DNA
TRBJ2-1 | 13 | few | - | TRBV4-3 | CASSWKVGNEQFF | TGCGCCAGCAGCTGGAAGGTTGGCAATGAGCAGTTCTTC
TRBJ2-7 | 13 | - | - | TRBV12-5 | CASALDRSYEQYF | TGTGCTAGTGCCCTAGACAGGTCCTACGAGCAGTACTTC
TRBJ2-4 | 18 | - | - | TRBV18 | CASSPDRYPFVAKNIQYF | TGTGCCAGCTCACCCGACAGATACCCCTTCGTAGCCAAAAACATTCAGTACTTC
TRBJ1-3 | 15 | - | TRBD1 | TRBV6-6 | CASSYGTGVRDTIYF | TGTGCCAGCAGTTACGGGACAGGGGTTAGGGACACCATATATTTT
TRBJ1-2 | 15 | - | - | TRBV19 | CASSIEAGNHYGYTF | TGTGCCAGTAGTATAGAAGCGGGGAACCACTATGGCTACACCTTC
TRBJ2-2 | 19 | - | TRBD2 | TRBV28 | CASSLWTSGPVPNTGELFF | TGTGCCAGCAGTTTATGGACTAGCGGGCCAGTCCCGAACACCGGGGAGCTGTTTTTT
TRBJ2-1 | 17 | - | TRBD2 | TRBV11-3 | CASSLGRRELPNNEQFF | TGTGCCAGCAGCTTAGGAAGGCGGGAGCTACCTAACAATGAGCAGTTCTTC
TRBJ2-2 | 16 | once | - | TRBV7-3 | CASSSNGQLGPGELFF | TGTGCCAGCAGCTCGAATGGACAGCTGGGTCCCGGGGAGCTGTTTTTT
TRBJ1-5 | 13 | - | - | TRBV27 | CASSPLENQPQHF | TGTGCCAGCAGTCCCTTAGAAAATCAGCCCCAGCATTTT
TRBJ2-7 | 17 | - | TRBD2 | TRBV7-6 | CASSPLAGRAGGEEQYF | TGTGCCAGCAGCCCCCTAGCGGGTCGTGCCGGGGGGGAGGAGCAGTACTTC
TRBJ2-5 | 13 | - | - | TRBV30 | CAWSAVGGETQYF | TGTGCCTGGAGTGCAGTCGGGGGAGAGACCCAGTACTTC
TRBJ2-3 | 13 | - | - | TRBV11-2 | CASSFREVDTQYF | TGTGCCAGCAGCTTCAGGGAAGTGGATACGCAGTATTTT
TRBJ2-1 | 14 | few | TRBD2 | TRBV9 | CASSAQTSGDGQFF | TGTGCCAGCAGCGCTCAGACTAGCGGCGACGGGCAGTTCTTC
TRBJ2-3 | 16 | - | TRBD1 | TRBV12-5 | CASGFGTGGSTDTQYF | TGTGCTAGTGGTTTTGGGACAGGGGGTAGCACAGATACGCAGTATTTT
TRBJ2-7 | 16 | - | - | TRBV28 | CASSPAPPASHYEQYF | TGTGCCAGCAGTCCTGCGCCCCCCGCGAGCCACTACGAGCAGTACTTC
TRBJ2-5 | 11 | - | - | TRBV30 | CAWLFVETQYF | TGTGCCTGGTTGTTTGTGGAGACCCAGTACTTC
TRBJ2-1 | 13 | - | - | TRBV7-9 | CASSPEAYNEQFF | TGTGCCAGCAGTCCGGAGGCATACAATGAGCAGTTCTTC
TRBJ2-3 | 15 | - | TRBD2 | TRBV11-3 | CASSLFTGGTDTQYF | TGTGCCAGCAGCTTATTCACGGGAGGGACAGATACGCAGTATTTT
TRBJ1-1 | 13 | once | - | TRBV11-2 | CASSVARDTEAFF | TGTGCCAGCAGCGTAGCACGGGACACTGAAGCTTTCTTT
TRBJ2-7 | 15 | few | - | TRBV7-2 | CASSLGLGRVYEQYF | TGTGCCAGCAGCTTAGGACTGGGCAGGGTGTACGAGCAGTACTTC
TRBJ1-1 | 12 | - | - | TRBV13 | CARCSMNTEAFF | TGTGCCAGGTGTAGCATGAACACTGAAGCTTTCTTT
TRBJ2-2 | 13 | - | - | TRBV27 | CASSLTNTGELFF | TGTGCCAGCAGTCTTACGAACACCGGGGAGCTGTTTTTT
TRBJ2-1 | 12 | - | - | TRBV19 | CASTGPYNEQFF | TGTGCCAGTACTGGCCCCTACAATGAGCAGTTCTTC
TRBJ1-2 | 15 | - | TRBD1 | TRBV19 | CASSRDRAEVYGYTF | TGTGCCAGTAGTAGGGACAGGGCTGAAGTTTATGGCTACACCTTC
TRBJ2-7 | 15 | - | - | TRBV5-5 | CASTKSSESSYEQYF | TGTGCCAGCACAAAAAGCTCTGAGAGCTCCTACGAGCAGTACTTC
TRBJ1-1 | 14 | - | - | TRBV28 | CASSPVVGNTEAFF | TGTGCCAGCAGCCCCGTCGTCGGGAACACTGAAGCTTTCTTT
TRBJ1-2 | 13 | - | - | TRBV6-5 | CASRDLGNYGYTF | TGTGCCAGCAGAGACCTGGGTAACTATGGCTACACCTTC
TRBJ2-2 | 14 | - | TRBD2 | TRBV2 | CASIQRGGTGELFF | TGTGCCAGCATCCAACGGGGGGGAACCGGGGAGCTGTTTTTT
TRBJ2-1 | 14 | - | TRBD2 | TRBV2 | CASSRLAGVGEQFF | TGTGCCAGCAGTCGACTAGCGGGAGTAGGAGAGCAGTTCTTC
TRBJ2-1 | 15 | - | TRBD2 | TRBV10-3 | CAISEMREGPNEQFF | TGTGCCATCAGTGAGATGCGGGAGGGCCCTAATGAGCAGTTCTTC
TRBJ2-3 | 12 | once | - | TRBV7-3 | CASSPSTDTQYF | TGTGCCAGTTCTCCCTCCACAGATACGCAGTATTTT
TRBJ2-1 | 16 | - | TRBD2 | TRBV2 | CASSEWGGSLYNEQFF | TGTGCCAGCAGTGAATGGGGCGGGAGTCTATACAATGAGCAGTTCTTC
TRBJ2-1 | 17 | - | - | TRBV7-7 | CASSDRQEDSSYNEQFF | TGTGCTAGCAGCGATCGGCAGGAAGATAGCTCCTACAATGAGCAGTTCTTC